The TCR beta chain under discussion was sequenced for a study of control samples from healthy donors and cancer patients. The CDR3 spans 13 residues. Germline V lookup: CDR1 LNHDA, CDR2 SQIVND (reference sequence). V was shortened by 7 bases and J by 0 bases, with 9 bases between the two germline ends. Here immunoSEQ multiplex PCR was the method, and the copy in TCRdb shows in-frame clones only, minus some. The sample holds about 160,000 clones, over 90% seen once. The receptor was isolated from a woman aged 30 to 39 in good health. Sequenced sample: blood. The V and J genes are TRBV19 and TRBJ1-2, with a possible D match to TRBD1 (5 bases). The CDR3 loop reads CASNRISNYGYTF. In DNA, the CDR3 is TGTGCCAGTAACAGGATTTCTAACTATGGCTACACCTTC.